The 24 T cell receptor beta chains below come from one sample, sequenced in a study of T cells in Graves' hyperthyroidism and ophthalmopathy. TCR beta CDR3 regions were amplified from RNA. The HTBI set primed first-round TCR CDR3 RT-PCR. Each CDR3 protein is one row after TCRdb ran MiXCR on the multiplex PCR reads. The profile shows 550,000 to 700,000 distinct CDR3 sequences, approximately 44% of them singletons. Sequencing was performed on peripheral blood or thyroid tissue (not recorded which). These TCRs come from an adult woman with Graves' disease, either hyperthyroidism or ophthalmopathy (not recorded which).

The V gene is TRBV12-3 or TRBV12-4, the J gene TRBJ2-2; weak D call: TRBD1 (6 bases). Between the trimmed V and J ends, which lost 3 bases and 3 bases, there was a span of 17 bases. CDR3 size: 17 residues. The CDR3 spells CASSFIQGNRDTGELFF. The CDR3 coding sequence is TGTGCCAGCAGTTTCATACAGGGCAATCGGGACACCGGGGAGCTGTTTTTT.

For this clonotype: Germline is not matched at one junction end, which may reflect a read error. CDR3 sequence reads: CSVGRARQREETQYF. CDR3 nucleotides: TGCAGCGTAGGAAGGGCGAGGCAGCGAGAAGAGACACAGTACTTC. The chain employs TRBV29-1 and TRBJ2-5, with D uncertain. This CDR3 is built from 15 residues. Germline lookup yields CDR1 SQVTM and CDR2 ANQGSEA.

The table lists this clonotype with many counts. V usage is TRBV9 and J usage is TRBJ2-7; a weak D match, TRBD2 (5 bases). This CDR3 has 13 amino acids. CDR1 is SGDLS and CDR2 is YYNGEE in the germline V gene. With 4 bases removed from V and 4 bases from J, the gap between germline ends came to 12 bases. The CDR3 spells CASSPRDSYEQYF. CDR3 DNA: TGTGCCAGCAGCCCCCGGGATTCTTACGAGCAGTACTTC.

The chain is built from TRBV7-9 and TRBJ1-2; 11 positions match TRBD1. This CDR3 has 14 residues. V dropped 5 bases and J dropped 4; count of bases not matched to a gene: 3. Germline loops: CDR1 SEHNR, CDR2 FQNEAQ (reference sequence). Here the CDR3 DNA reads TGTGCCAGCAGCAGGACAGGGGGCGCCTATGGCTACACCTTC. Translating it yields CASSRTGGAYGYTF.

This sequence joins TRBV9 and TRBJ2-3, with D perhaps matching TRBD2 (7 bases). Trimming removed 0 bases from V and 4 bases from J, with 12 bases in between. The CDR3 sequence is 15 residues long. CDR1 is SGDLS, CDR2 YYNGEE, per germline. The CDR3: CASSVVTGGPDTQYF. Here the CDR3 DNA reads TGTGCCAGCAGCGTAGTAACCGGGGGGCCAGATACGCAGTATTTT.

The genes are TRBV15 and TRBJ2-1, with D perhaps assigned TRBD1 or TRBD2 (5 bases each). The V gene lost 2 bases and the J gene lost 4 bases, with 12 bases spanning the gap. The CDR3 extends over 15 amino acids. Germline lookup yields CDR1 LNHNV and CDR2 YYDKDF (reference sequence). The CDR3, as DNA: TGTGCCACCAGCAGAACCGGGACCAGGTACAATGAGCAGTTCTTC. This translates into CATSRTGTRYNEQFF.

This clonotype was recorded at least ten times. The chain links TRBV29-1 to TRBJ1-3; no clear D. Per the germline V gene, CDR1 is SQVTM and CDR2 is ANQGSEA. Between the trimmed V and J ends, which lost 7 bases and 0 bases, there was a span of 4 bases. The CDR3 contains 11 residues. The CDR3 region has the DNA TGCAGCGGCAGCTCTGGAAACACCATATATTTT. Protein product: CSGSSGNTIYF. Together with reference TRBV29-1 and TRBJ1-3, the CDR3 gives the full variable domain: SAVISQKPSRDICQRGTSLTIQCQVDSQVTMMFWYRQQPGQSLTLIATANQGSEATYESGFVIDKFPISRPNLTFSTLTVSNMSPEDSSIYLCSGSSGNTIYFGEGSWLTVV.

This clonotype occurred a few times. The chain combines TRBV19 with TRBJ1-1; D is uncertain. The CDR3 is 15 residues long. Germline CDR1 LNHDA, CDR2 SQIVND (reference sequence). V was pared by 2 bases and J by 5 bases, with 15 bases between. The CDR3 sequence is CASSIKFGFLTEAFF. The CDR3, as DNA: TGTGCCAGTAGTATAAAGTTCGGGTTTTTAACTGAAGCTTTCTTT.

This clonotype was observed a handful of times. DNA of the CDR3: TGTGCCAGCAGCGTCCCCCGCCTACAGAGTACGCAGTATTTT. Its protein is CASSVPRLQSTQYF. The chain joins TRBV9 to TRBJ2-3; no definite D call. The CDR3 sequence is 14 residues long. Germline V gives CDR1 SGDLS, CDR2 YYNGEE. V shed 2 bases and J shed 8 bases, with 15 bases lying between them.

This clonotype was observed a few times. The V call is TRBV27, the J call TRBJ1-4; the D gene is possibly TRBD1 (6 bases). V lost 5 bases, J lost 3 bases, and 16 bases lay in between. Germline V gene sequence: CDR1 MNHEY, CDR2 SMNVEV (reference sequence). The CDR3 totals 16 residues. This CDR3 reads CASSDWGGAPNEKLFF. DNA for the CDR3: TGTGCCAGCAGTGACTGGGGGGGCGCGCCTAATGAAAAACTGTTTTTT. Combining the CDR3 with reference TRBV27 and TRBJ1-4 gives the whole variable domain EAQVTQNPRYLITVTGKKLTVTCSQNMNHEYMSWYRQDPGLGLRQIYYSMNVEVTDKGDVPEGYKVSRKEKRNFPLILESPSPNQTSLYFCASSDWGGAPNEKLFFGSGTQLSVL.

This chain joins TRBV10-3 and TRBJ1-2, with D possibly being TRBD1 (5 bases). Per germline, CDR1 ENHRY and CDR2 SYGVKD. This CDR3 comprises 10 residues. The CDR3 sequence: CAPRGAGYTF. CDR3 DNA sequence: TGTGCTCCACGCGGGGCGGGCTACACCTTC.

This clonotype occurred a few times. The gene calls are TRBV5-1 and TRBJ1-6, with TRBD1 matching 9 bases. V lost 3 bases, J lost 7 bases, and 5 bases stayed unmatched. CDR1 and CDR2 from the germline V gene are SGHRS and YFSETQ. The CDR3 runs to 15 residues. CDR3 loop: CASSSDRGSNSPLHF. The CDR3 DNA follows: TGCGCCAGCAGCTCGGACAGGGGATCCAATTCACCCCTCCACTTT. Using reference TRBV5-1 and TRBJ1-6 for the parts outside the CDR3, the full variable domain is KAGVTQTPRYLIKTRGQQVTLSCSPISGHRSVSWYQQTPGQGLQFLFEYFSETQRNKGNFPGRFSGRQFSNSRSEMNVSTLELGDSALYLCASSSDRGSNSPLHFGNGTRLTVT.

There are many counts of this clonotype. The CDR3 DNA is TGTGCCAGCAGGGGTTACCCTAACTATGGCTACACCTTC. This codes for CASRGYPNYGYTF. This chain connects TRBV28 to TRBJ1-2; D is unresolved. This CDR3 is built from 13 residues. Germline lookup yields CDR1 MDHEN and CDR2 SYDVKM. V lost 6 bases and J lost 0, with 8 bases in between.

The chain carries TRBV7-2 and TRBJ2-1, with D uncertain. CDR1 and CDR2 (germline): SGHTA, FQGNSA. The ends were cut back, 3 bases at V and 7 bases at J, with 13 bases in the middle. This CDR3 has 14 residues. CDR3 amino acids: CASSFGGVRNEQFF. The DNA of the CDR3 is TGTGCCAGCAGCTTCGGTGGGGTTAGGAATGAGCAGTTCTTC.

This clonotype was detected only a few times. The chain is built from TRBV9 and TRBJ2-7; weak D call: TRBD2 (6 bases). Germline CDR1 and CDR2: SGDLS and YYNGEE. The CDR3 length is 13 residues. Trimming removed 2 bases at V and 5 bases at J, with 11 bases between. DNA of the CDR3: TGTGCCAGCAGCGTGGACGGGAGTGACGAGCAGTACTTC. It codes for CASSVDGSDEQYF.

Many counts were recorded for this clonotype. This chain connects TRBV19 to TRBJ2-7, with D perhaps TRBD2 (6 bases). This CDR3 spans 12 amino acids. CDR1 LNHDA and CDR2 SQIVND come from the germline V gene (reference sequence). V was clipped by 5 bases and J by 8 bases, with 13 bases between them. The CDR3 DNA is TGTGCCAGTAGTTCTAGGGGCGGGAAGCAGTACTTC. Protein: CASSSRGGKQYF. Variable domain in full (rest from reference TRBV19 and TRBJ2-7): DGGITQSPKYLFRKEGQNVTLSCEQNLNHDAMYWYRQDPGQGLRLIYYSQIVNDFQKGDIAEGYSVSREKKESFPLTVTSAQKNPTAFYLCASSSRGGKQYFGPGTRLTVT.

This clonotype was recorded at least ten times. The chain employs TRBV5-1 and TRBJ1-2; D is perhaps TRBD1 (6 bases). The CDR3 is made up of 16 amino acids. V lost 0 bases to trimming and J lost 5 bases, with 17 bases between them. Looked up from germline, CDR1 is SGHRS and CDR2 is YFSETQ. The CDR3 spells CASSLETGLSGYGYTF. CDR3 in DNA: TGCGCCAGCAGCTTGGAAACAGGGCTGTCAGGGTATGGCTACACCTTC.

The gene calls are TRBV5-1 and TRBJ2-2, with 11 bases lining up with TRBD2. Trimming removed 1 base from V and 0 bases from J; junction bases left unmatched: 11. The CDR3 runs 20 residues. The V gene's germline CDR1 is SGHRS and CDR2 YFSETQ. The CDR3: CASSLNPLLAGGANTGELFF. DNA for the CDR3: TGCGCCAGCAGCTTGAATCCGCTGTTAGCGGGAGGGGCGAACACCGGGGAGCTGTTTTTT. Using reference TRBV5-1 and TRBJ2-2 for the parts outside the CDR3, the full variable domain is KAGVTQTPRYLIKTRGQQVTLSCSPISGHRSVSWYQQTPGQGLQFLFEYFSETQRNKGNFPGRFSGRQFSNSRSEMNVSTLELGDSALYLCASSLNPLLAGGANTGELFFGEGSRLTVL.

This clonotype was recorded only once. This rearrangement joins TRBV11-2 to TRBJ2-3; 8 bases are a match to TRBD2. This CDR3 contains 16 residues. The germline V gene has CDR1 SGHAT and CDR2 FQNNGV. V lost 4 bases and J lost 5; bases outside the gene matches: 11. CDR3 coding DNA: TGTGCCAGCAGCTCCTCTAGCGGGTTTCCGGGAGATACGCAGTATTTT. Translating it yields CASSSSSGFPGDTQYF.

This clonotype has at least ten counts. DNA of the CDR3: TGTGCCAGCAGTTACTCAGAGGGGGCTTGGATGAACACTGAAGCTTTCTTT. The encoded protein is CASSYSEGAWMNTEAFF. This rearrangement joins TRBV6-5 to TRBJ1-1; the match to TRBD1 covers 7 bases. Germline lookup yields CDR1 MNHEY and CDR2 SVGAGI. The V gene end was trimmed by 0 bases and the J gene end by 0 bases; junction bases not matched to a gene: 7. The CDR3 is 17 amino acids.

This clonotype was counted many times. The chain joins TRBV5-1 to TRBJ1-2; TRBD1 matches 7 bases. Germline assignment: CDR1 SGHRS and CDR2 YFSETQ. The CDR3 contains 16 residues. V lost 0 bases to trimming and J lost 8 bases; unmatched junction nucleotides: 13. In DNA, the CDR3 is TGCGCCAGCAGCTTGGACGTTGGGGGACAGCTAAAGGGCTACACCTTC. Amino acids: CASSLDVGGQLKGYTF. Filled out from reference TRBV5-1 and TRBJ1-2, the complete variable domain reads KAGVTQTPRYLIKTRGQQVTLSCSPISGHRSVSWYQQTPGQGLQFLFEYFSETQRNKGNFPGRFSGRQFSNSRSEMNVSTLELGDSALYLCASSLDVGGQLKGYTFGSGTRLTVV.

The chain's CDR3 is CSVDIAAQETQYF. Here the CDR3 DNA reads TGCAGCGTTGATATAGCGGCCCAAGAGACCCAGTACTTC. The chain employs TRBV29-1 and TRBJ2-5, with a possible D match to TRBD2 (6 bases). Germline CDR1 reads SQVTM; CDR2 reads ANQGSEA. Trimming shortened V by 3 bases and J by 1 base, and 9 bases separated the two germline ends. The CDR3 has 13 residues. The full variable domain, completed using reference TRBV29-1 and TRBJ2-5, is SAVISQKPSRDICQRGTSLTIQCQVDSQVTMMFWYRQQPGQSLTLIATANQGSEATYESGFVIDKFPISRPNLTFSTLTVSNMSPEDSSIYLCSVDIAAQETQYFGPGTRLLVL.

The sample holds many counts of this clonotype. V gene TRBV3-1 combines with J gene TRBJ2-2; D uncertain. This CDR3 is built from 13 residues. Looked up from germline, CDR1 is LGHDT and CDR2 is YNNKEL (reference sequence). Trimming removed 10 bases at V and 5 bases at J, with 14 bases between. CDR3 coding DNA: TGTGCCAACAAGGTCCTTGCGACCGGGGAGCTGTTTTTT. Translating it yields CANKVLATGELFF.

This clonotype was observed many times. The gene calls are TRBV9 and TRBJ1-5; TRBD1 agrees at 8 bases. This CDR3 is 15 amino acids long. V lost 0 bases and J lost 6; bases outside the gene matches: 5. Germline V lookup: CDR1 SGDLS, CDR2 YYNGEE. CDR3 nucleotide sequence: TGTGCCAGCAGCGTAGGCCAGGGGGCCGGTCAGCCCCAGCATTTT. It is translated as CASSVGQGAGQPQHF.